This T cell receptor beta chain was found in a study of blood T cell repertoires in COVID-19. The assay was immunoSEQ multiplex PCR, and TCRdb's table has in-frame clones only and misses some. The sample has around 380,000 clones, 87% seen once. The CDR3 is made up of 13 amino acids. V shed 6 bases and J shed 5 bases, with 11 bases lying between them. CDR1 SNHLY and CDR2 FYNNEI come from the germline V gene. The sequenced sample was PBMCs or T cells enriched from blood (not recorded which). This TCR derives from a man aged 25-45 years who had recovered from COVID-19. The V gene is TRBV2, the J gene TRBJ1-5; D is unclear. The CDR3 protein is CASSPKRDQPQHF. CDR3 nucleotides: TGTGCCAGCAGCCCTAAGCGGGATCAGCCCCAGCATTTT.